This T cell receptor beta chain was sequenced during a study of CD8+ T cells in alopecia areata. Study summary: The drug, tofacitinib, lasted 6 to 18 months, followed by 6 months off drug. Study-wide results and limits: Persistence of many expanded lesional clones was seen in scalp and blood during tofacitinib.

Sample treatment: oral pan-JAK inhibitor, 5-10 mg twice daily. It was cDNA, reverse transcribed from extracted RNA, that served as the sequencing template. Here immunoSEQ multiplex PCR was the method, and the copy in TCRdb shows in-frame clones only, minus some. The profile covers some 200,000 clones, with over 40% appearing a single time and around 3% taken by the ten largest. Concerning this clone: The target antigen is unknown.

This TCR was recovered from a human donor with alopecia areata. Sequencing used CD4+ T cells sorted from blood, obtained at approximately week 36, from a patient treated with tofacitinib.

As DNA, the CDR3 is TGTGCCTGGAGCGAAAGAAATGAAAAACTGTTTTTT. Protein product: CAWSERNEKLFF. This chain uses TRBV30 with TRBJ1-4, with unresolved D. Trimming cost V 3 bases and J 5 bases, with 7 bases left between them. The CDR3 runs 12 residues. Germline V gene sequence: CDR1 GTSNPN, CDR2 SVGIG (reference sequence).